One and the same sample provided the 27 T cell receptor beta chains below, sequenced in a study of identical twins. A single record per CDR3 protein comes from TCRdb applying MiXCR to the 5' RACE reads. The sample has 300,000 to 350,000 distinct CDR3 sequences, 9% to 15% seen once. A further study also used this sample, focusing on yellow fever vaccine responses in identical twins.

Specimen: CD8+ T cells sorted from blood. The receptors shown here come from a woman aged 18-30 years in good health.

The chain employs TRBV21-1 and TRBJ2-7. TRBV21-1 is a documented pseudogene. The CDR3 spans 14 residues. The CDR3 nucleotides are TGTGCCACCTCACCCGACAGGGCATCCTACGAGCAGTACTTC. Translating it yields CATSPDRASYEQYF.

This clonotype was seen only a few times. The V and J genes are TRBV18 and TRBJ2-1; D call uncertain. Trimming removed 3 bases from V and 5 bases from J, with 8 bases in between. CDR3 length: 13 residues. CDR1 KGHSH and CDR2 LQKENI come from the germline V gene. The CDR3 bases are TGTGCCAGCTCACCCCCAGAGGACAATGAGCAGTTCTTC. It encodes CASSPPEDNEQFF.

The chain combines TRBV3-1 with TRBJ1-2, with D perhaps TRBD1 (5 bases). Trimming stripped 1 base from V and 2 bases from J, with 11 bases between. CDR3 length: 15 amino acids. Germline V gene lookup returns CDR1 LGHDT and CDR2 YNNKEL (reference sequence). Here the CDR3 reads CASSQGTRENYGYTF. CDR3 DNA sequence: TGTGCCAGCAGCCAAGGGACAAGAGAAAACTATGGCTACACCTTC.

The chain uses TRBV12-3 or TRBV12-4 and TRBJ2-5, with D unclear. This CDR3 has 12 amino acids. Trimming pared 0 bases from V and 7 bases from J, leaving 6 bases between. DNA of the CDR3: TGTGCCAGCAGTTTAGCGGTCGGGACCCAGTACTTC. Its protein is CASSLAVGTQYF.

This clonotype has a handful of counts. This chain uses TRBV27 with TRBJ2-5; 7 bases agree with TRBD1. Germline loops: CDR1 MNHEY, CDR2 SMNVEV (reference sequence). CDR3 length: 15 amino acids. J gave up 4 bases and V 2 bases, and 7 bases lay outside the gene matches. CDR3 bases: TGTGCCAGCAGTTTAGGCACAGGGGTGATAGAGACCCAGTACTTC. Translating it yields CASSLGTGVIETQYF.

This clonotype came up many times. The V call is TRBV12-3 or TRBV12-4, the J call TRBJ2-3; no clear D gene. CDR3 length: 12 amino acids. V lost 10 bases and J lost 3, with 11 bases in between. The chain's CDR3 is CAKPSFTDTQYF. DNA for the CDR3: TGTGCCAAACCCTCCTTTACAGATACGCAGTATTTT.

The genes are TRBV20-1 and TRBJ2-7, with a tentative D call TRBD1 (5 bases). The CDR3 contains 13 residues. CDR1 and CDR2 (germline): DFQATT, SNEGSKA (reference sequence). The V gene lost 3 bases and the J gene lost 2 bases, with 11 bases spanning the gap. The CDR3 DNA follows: TGCAGTGCTAGTGACAGTGGAACCTACGAGCAGTACGTC. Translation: CSASDSGTYEQYV.

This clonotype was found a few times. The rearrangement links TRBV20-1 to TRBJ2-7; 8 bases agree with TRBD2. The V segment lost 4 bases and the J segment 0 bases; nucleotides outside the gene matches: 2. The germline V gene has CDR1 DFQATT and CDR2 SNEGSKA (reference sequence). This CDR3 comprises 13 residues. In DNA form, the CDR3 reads TGCAGTGCTACGGGGACTAGCTCCTACGAGCAGTACTTC. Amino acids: CSATGTSSYEQYF.

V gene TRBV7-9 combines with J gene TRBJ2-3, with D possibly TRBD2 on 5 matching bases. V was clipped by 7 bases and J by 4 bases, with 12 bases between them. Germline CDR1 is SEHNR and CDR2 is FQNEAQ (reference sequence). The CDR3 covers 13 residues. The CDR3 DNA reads TGTGCCAGCATCAAAGCGGTGTCAGATACGCAGTATTTT. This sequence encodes CASIKAVSDTQYF.

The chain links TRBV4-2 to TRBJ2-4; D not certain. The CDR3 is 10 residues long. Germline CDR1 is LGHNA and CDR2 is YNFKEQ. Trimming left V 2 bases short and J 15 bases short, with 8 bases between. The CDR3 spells CASSQTPRYF. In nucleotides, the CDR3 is TGTGCCAGCAGCCAAACTCCTCGGTACTTC.

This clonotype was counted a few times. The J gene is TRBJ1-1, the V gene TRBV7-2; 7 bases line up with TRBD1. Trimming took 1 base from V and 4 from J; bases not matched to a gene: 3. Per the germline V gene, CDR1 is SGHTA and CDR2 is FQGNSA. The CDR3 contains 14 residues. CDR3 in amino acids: CASSLVWDSTEAFF. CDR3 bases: TGTGCCAGCAGCTTAGTTTGGGACAGCACTGAAGCTTTCTTT.

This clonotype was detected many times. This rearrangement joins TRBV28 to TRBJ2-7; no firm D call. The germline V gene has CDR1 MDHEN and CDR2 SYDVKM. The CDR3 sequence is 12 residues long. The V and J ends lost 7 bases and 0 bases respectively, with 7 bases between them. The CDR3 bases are TGTGCCAGCAAACAGCCCTCCTACGAGCAGTACTTC. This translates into CASKQPSYEQYF.

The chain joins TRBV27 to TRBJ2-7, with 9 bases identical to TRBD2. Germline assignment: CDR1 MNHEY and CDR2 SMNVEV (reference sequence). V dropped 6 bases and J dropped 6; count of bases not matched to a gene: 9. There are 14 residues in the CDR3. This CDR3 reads CASSEAGGPREQYV. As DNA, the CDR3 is TGTGCCAGCAGCGAGGCGGGGGGGCCCCGCGAGCAGTACGTC.

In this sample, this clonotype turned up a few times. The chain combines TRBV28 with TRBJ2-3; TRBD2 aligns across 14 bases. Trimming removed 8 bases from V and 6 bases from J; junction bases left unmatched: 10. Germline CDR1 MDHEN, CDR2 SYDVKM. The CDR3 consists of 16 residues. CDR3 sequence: CASRPGTSGRGDTQYF. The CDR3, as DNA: TGTGCCAGCCGCCCCGGGACTAGCGGGAGAGGGGATACGCAGTATTTT. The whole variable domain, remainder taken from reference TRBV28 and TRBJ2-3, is DVKVTQSSRYLVKRTGEKVFLECVQDMDHENMFWYRQDPGLGLRLIYFSYDVKMKEKGDIPEGYSVSREKKERFSLILESASTNQTSMYLCASRPGTSGRGDTQYFGPGTRLTVL.

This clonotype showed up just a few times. The CDR3 is CASSSAGTWNEKLFF. CDR3 sequence (DNA): TGTGCCAGCAGTTCTGCCGGGACATGGAATGAAAAACTGTTTTTT. The chain has TRBV6-5 and TRBJ1-4; D possibly corresponds to TRBD1 (6 bases). V was trimmed by 4 bases and J by 5 bases, leaving 14 bases between them. Germline CDR1 and CDR2: MNHEY and SVGAGI. The CDR3 extends over 15 amino acids.

The CDR3 sequence is CSAREPGYNEQFF. The CDR3, as DNA: TGCAGTGCTAGAGAACCCGGCTACAATGAGCAGTTCTTC. The V and J genes are TRBV20-1 and TRBJ2-1; unclear D gene. V was trimmed by 0 bases and J by 3 bases, leaving 6 bases between them. The CDR3 has 13 residues. Germline-derived CDR1 and CDR2 are DFQATT and SNEGSKA (reference sequence).

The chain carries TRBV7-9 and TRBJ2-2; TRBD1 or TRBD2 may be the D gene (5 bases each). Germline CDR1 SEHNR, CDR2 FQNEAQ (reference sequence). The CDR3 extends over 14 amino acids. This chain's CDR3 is CAQSPGRPTGELFF. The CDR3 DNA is TGTGCACAAAGCCCGGGACGGCCCACCGGGGAGCTGTTTTTT.

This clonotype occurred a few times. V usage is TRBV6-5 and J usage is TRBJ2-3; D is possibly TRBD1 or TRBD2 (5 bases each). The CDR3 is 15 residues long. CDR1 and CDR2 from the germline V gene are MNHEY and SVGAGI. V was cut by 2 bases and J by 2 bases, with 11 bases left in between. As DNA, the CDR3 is TGTGCCAGCAGTTACCGTGGGACCTCCACAGATACGCAGTATTTT. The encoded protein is CASSYRGTSTDTQYF.

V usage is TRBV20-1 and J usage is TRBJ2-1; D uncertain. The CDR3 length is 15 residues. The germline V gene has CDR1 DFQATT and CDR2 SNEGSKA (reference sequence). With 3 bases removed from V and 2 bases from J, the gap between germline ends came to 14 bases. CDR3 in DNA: TGCAGTGCTAGCAAAGCGCTAACTCCCTACAATGAGCAGTTCTTC. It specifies CSASKALTPYNEQFF.

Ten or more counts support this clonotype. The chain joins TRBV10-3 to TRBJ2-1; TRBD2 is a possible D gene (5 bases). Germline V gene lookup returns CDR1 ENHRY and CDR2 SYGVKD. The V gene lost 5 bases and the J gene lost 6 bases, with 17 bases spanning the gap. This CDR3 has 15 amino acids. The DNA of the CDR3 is TGTGCCATCAGTCTCGGGGTAGGGCAGGTCAATGAGCAGTTCTTC. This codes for CAISLGVGQVNEQFF.

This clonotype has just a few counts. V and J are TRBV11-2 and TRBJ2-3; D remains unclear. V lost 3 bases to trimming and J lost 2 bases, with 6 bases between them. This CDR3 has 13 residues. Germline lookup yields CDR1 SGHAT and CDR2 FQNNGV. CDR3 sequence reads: CASSFEVTDTQYF. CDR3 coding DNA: TGTGCCAGCAGCTTTGAAGTCACAGATACGCAGTATTTT.

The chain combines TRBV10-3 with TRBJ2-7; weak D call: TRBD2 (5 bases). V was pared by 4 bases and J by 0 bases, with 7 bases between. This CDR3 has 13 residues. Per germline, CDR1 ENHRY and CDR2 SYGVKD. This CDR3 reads CAISGGLSYEQYV. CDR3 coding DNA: TGTGCCATCAGTGGCGGACTCTCCTACGAGCAGTACGTC.

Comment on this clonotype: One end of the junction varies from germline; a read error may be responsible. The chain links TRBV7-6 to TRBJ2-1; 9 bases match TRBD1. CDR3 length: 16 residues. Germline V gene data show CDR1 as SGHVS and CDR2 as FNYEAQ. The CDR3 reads CASSLGTGESYNEHFF. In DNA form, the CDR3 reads TGTGCCAGCAGCTTAGGGACAGGGGAAAGCTACAATGAGCACTTCTTC.

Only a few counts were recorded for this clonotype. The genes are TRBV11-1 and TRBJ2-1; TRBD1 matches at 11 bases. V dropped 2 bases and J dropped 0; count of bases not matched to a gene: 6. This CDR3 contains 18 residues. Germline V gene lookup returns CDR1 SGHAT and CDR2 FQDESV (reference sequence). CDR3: CASSLRTGGLSSYNEQFF. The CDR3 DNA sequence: TGTGCCAGCAGCTTAAGGACAGGGGGCCTGAGCTCCTACAATGAGCAGTTCTTC.

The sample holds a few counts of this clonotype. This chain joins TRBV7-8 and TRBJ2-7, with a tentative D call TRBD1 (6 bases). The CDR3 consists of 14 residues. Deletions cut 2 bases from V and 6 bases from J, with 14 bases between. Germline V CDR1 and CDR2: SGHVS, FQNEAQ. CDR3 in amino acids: CASSLSRGISEQYF. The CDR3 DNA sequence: TGTGCCAGCAGCTTATCCAGGGGAATAAGCGAGCAGTACTTC.

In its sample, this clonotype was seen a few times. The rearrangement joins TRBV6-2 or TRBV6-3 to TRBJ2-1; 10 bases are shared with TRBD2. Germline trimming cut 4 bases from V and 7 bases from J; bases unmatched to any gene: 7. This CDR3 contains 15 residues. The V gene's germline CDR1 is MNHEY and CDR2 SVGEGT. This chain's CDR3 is CASSLSGRGVNEQFF. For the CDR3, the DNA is TGTGCCAGCAGTTTGAGCGGGAGGGGGGTGAATGAGCAGTTCTTC.

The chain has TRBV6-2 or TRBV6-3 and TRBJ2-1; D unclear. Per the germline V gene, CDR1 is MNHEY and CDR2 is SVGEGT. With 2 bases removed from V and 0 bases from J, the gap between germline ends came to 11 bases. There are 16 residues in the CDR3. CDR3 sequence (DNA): TGTGCCAGCAGTTACCTAGAACAGAGCTCCTACAATGAGCAGTTCTTC. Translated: CASSYLEQSSYNEQFF.